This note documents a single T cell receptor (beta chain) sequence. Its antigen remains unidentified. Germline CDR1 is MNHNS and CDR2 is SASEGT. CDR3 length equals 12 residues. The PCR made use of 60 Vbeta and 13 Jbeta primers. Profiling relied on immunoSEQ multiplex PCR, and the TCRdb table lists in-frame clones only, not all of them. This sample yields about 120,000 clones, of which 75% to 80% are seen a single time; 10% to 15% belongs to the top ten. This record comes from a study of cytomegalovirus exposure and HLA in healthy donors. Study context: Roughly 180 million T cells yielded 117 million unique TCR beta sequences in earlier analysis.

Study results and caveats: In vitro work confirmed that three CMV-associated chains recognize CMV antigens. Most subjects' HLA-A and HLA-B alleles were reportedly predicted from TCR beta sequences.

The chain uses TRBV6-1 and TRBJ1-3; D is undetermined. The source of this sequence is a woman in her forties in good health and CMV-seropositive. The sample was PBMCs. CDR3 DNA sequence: TGTGTTAGCTCGACCTCTGGAAACACCATATATTTT. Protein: CVSSTSGNTIYF.